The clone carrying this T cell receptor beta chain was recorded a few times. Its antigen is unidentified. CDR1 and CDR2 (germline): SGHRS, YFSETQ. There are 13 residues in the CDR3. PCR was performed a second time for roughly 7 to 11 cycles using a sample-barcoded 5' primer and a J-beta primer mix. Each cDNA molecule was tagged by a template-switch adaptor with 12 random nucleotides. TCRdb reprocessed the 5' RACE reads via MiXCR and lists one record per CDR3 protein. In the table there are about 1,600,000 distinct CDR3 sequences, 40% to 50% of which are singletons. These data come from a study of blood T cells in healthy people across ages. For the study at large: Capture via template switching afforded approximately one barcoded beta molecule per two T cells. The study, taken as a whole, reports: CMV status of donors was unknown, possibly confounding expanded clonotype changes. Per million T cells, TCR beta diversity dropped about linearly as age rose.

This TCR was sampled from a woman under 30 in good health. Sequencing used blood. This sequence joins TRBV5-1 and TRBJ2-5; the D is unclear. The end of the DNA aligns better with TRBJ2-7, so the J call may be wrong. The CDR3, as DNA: TGCGCCAGCAGCTTGGAAAGGGTGTACGAGCAGTACTTC. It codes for CASSLERVYEQYF.